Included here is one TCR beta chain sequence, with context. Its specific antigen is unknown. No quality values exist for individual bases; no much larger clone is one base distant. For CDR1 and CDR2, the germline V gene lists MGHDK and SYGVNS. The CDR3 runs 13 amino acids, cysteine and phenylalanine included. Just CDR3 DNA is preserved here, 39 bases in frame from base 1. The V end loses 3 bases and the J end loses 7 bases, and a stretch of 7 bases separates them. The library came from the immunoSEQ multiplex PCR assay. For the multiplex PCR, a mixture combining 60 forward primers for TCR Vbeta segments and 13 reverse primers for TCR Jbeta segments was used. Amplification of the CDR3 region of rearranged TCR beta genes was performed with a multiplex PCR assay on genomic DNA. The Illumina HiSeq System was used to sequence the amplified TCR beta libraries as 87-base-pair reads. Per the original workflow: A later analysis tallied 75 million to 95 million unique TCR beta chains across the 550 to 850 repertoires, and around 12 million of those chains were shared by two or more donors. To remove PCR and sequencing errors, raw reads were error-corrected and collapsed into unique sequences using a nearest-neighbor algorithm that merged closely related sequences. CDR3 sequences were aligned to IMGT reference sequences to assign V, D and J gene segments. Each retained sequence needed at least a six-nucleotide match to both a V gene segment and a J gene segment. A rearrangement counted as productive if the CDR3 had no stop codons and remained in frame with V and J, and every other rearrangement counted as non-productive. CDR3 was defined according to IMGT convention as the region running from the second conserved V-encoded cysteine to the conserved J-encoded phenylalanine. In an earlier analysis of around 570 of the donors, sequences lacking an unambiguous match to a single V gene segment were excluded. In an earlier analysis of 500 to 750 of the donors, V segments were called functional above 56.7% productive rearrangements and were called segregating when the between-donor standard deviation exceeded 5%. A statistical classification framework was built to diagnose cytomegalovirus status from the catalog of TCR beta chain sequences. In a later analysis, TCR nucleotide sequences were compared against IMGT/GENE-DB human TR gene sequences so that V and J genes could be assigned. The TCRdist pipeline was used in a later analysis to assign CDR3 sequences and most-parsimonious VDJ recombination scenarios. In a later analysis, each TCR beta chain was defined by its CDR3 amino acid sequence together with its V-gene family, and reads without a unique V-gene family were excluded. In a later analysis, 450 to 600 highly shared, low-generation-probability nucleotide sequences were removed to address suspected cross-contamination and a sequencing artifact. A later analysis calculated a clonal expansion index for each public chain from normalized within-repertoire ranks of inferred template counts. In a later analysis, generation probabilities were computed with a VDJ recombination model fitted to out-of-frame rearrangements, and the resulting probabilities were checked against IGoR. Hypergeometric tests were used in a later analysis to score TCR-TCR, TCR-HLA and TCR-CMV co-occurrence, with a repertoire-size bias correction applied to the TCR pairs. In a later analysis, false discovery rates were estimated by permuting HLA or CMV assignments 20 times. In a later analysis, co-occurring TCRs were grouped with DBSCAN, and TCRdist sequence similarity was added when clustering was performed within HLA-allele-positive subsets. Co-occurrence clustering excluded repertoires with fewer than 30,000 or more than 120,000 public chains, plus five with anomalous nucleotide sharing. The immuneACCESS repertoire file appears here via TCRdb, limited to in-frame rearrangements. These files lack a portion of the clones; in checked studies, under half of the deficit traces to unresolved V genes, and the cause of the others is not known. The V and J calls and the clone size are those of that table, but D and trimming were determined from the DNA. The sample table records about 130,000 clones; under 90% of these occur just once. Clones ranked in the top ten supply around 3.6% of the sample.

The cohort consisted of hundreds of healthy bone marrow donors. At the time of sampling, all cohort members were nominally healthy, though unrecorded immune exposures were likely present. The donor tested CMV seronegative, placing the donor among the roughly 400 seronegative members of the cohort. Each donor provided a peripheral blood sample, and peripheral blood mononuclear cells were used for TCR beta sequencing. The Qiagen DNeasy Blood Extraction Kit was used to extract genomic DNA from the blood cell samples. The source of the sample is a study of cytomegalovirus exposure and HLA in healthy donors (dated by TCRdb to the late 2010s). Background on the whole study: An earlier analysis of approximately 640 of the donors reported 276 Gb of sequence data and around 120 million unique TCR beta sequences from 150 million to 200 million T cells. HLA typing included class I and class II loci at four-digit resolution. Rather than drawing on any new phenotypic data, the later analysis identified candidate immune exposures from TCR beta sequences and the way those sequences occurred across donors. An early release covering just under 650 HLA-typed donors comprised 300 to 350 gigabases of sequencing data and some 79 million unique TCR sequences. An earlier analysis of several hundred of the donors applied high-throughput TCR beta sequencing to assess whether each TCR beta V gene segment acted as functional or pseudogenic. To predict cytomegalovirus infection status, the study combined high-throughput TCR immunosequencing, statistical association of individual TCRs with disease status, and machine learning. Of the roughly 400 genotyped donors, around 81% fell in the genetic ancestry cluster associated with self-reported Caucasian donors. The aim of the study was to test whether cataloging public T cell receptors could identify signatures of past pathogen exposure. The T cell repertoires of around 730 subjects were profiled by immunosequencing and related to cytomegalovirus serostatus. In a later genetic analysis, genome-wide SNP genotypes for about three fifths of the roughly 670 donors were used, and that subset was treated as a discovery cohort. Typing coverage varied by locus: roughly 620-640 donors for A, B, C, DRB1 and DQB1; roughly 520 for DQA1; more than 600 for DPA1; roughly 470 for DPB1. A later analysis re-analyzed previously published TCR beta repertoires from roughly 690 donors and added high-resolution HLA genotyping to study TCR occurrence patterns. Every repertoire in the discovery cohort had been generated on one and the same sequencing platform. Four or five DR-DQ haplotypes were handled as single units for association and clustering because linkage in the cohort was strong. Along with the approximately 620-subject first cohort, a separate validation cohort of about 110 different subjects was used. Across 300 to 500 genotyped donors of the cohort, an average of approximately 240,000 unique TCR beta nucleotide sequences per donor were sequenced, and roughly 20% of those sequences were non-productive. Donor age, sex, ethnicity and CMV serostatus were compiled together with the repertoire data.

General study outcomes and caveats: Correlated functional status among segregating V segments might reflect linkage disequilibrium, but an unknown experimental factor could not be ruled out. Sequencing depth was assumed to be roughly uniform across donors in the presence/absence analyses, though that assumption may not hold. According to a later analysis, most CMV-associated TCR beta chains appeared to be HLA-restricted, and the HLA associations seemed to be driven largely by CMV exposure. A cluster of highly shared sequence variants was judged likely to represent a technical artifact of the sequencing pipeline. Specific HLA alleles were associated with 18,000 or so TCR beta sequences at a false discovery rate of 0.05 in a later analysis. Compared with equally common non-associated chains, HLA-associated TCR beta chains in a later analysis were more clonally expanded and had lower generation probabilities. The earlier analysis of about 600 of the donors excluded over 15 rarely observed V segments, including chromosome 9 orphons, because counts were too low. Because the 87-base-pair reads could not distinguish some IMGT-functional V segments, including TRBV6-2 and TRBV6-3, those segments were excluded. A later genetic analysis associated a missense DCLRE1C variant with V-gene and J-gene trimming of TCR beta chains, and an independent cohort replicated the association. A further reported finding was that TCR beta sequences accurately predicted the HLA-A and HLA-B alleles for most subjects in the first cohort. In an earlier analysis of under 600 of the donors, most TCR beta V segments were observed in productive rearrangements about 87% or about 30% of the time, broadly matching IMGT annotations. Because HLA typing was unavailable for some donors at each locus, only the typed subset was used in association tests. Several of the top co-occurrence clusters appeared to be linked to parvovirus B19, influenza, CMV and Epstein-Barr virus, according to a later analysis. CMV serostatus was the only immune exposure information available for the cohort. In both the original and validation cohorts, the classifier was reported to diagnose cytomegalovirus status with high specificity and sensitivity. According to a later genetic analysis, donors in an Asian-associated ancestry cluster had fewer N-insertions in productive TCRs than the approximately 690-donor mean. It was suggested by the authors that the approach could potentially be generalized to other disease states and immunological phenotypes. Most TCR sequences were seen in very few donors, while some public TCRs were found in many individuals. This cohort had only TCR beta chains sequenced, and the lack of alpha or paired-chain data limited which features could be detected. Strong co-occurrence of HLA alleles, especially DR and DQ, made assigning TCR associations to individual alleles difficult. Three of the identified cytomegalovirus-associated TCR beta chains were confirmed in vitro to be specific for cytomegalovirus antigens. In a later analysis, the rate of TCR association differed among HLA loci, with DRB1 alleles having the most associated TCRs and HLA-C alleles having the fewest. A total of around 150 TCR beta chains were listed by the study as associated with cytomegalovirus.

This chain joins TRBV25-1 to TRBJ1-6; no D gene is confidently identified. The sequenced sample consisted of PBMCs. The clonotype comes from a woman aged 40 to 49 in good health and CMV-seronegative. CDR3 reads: CASSDTVNSPLHF. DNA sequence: TGTGCCAGCAGTGATACAGTCAATTCACCCCTCCACTTT.